These T cell receptor beta chains were read from a single sample in a study of T cells of healthy individuals. From the 5' RACE reads, TCRdb called clonotypes with MiXCR, one entry per CDR3 protein. The sample shows some 100,000 distinct CDR3 sequences, approximately 16% of them seen only once. The receptor set was obtained from a human donor in good health. Both conserved end residues are part of each CDR3. D genes are given only for firm matches. Clone sizes are given selectively: once, few, many, or a class where the clone is expanded.

size,D,V,J,DNA,CDR3
few,NA,TRBV29-1,TRBJ2-1,TGCAGCGTATATGGCACCTCCAATCACAATGAGCAGTTCTTC,CSVYGTSNHNEQFF
few,NA,TRBV27,TRBJ2-7,TGTGCCAGCAGTTTAATCCAGGAGGGGATCTACGAGCAGTACTTC,CASSLIQEGIYEQYF
NA,NA,TRBV6-5,TRBJ1-3,TGTGCCAGCAGCGCCGAGGGTTTAGGCGGAGACACCATATATTTT,CASSAEGLGGDTIYF
many,NA,TRBV7-9,TRBJ2-1,TGTGCCAGCAGCTTAGCGATGGGATCCCCCAATGAGCAGTTCTTC,CASSLAMGSPNEQFF
NA,TRBD1,TRBV7-2,TRBJ2-3,TGTGCCAGCAGCCCGATGAAACAGACAGGGGTGGCCACAGATACGCAGTATTTT,CASSPMKQTGVATDTQYF
many,NA,TRBV4-3,TRBJ2-3,TGCGCCAGCAGCCCCCGGGACACAGATACGCAGTATTTT,CASSPRDTDTQYF
few,NA,TRBV3-1,TRBJ2-7,TGTGCCAGCAGCCTAGGACGTTCCTACGAGCAGTACTTC,CASSLGRSYEQYF
NA,TRBD1,TRBV30,TRBJ1-1,TGTGCCTGGATCCAGGGGGGTAACACTGAAGCTTTCTTT,CAWIQGGNTEAFF
NA,TRBD1,TRBV6-5,TRBJ2-7,TGTGCCAGCAGCTGCGGACAGGGTGGTCAGTACTTC,CASSCGQGGQYF
NA,NA,TRBV7-2,TRBJ2-7,TGTGCCAGCCAAATGAGGGGTAGTTTATCCTCCTACGAGCAGTACTTC,CASQMRGSLSSYEQYF
NA,TRBD1,TRBV5-1,TRBJ2-7,TGCGCCAGCAGCCCCGGACAGGGAAGTGTCTACGAGCAGTACTTC,CASSPGQGSVYEQYF
few,NA,TRBV7-2,TRBJ2-1,TGTGCCAGCAGCTTATCGGGGGGCAGGGATGAGCAGTTCTTC,CASSLSGGRDEQFF
NA,TRBD1,TRBV19,TRBJ1-5,TGTGCCAGTAGTACCCCCCCCGGGACAGGGAATAATCAGCCCCAGCATTTT,CASSTPPGTGNNQPQHF
few,NA,TRBV10-2,TRBJ1-5,TGCGCCAGCAGAGGGGGAGTCAATCAGCCCCAGCATTTT,CASRGGVNQPQHF
many,NA,TRBV20-1,TRBJ2-7,TGCAGTGCTAGGAACAGGGAGTACGAGCAGTACTTC,CSARNREYEQYF
NA,NA,TRBV6-5,TRBJ2-7,TGTGCCAGCAGTTCCATCAACTCCTACGAGCAGTACTTC,CASSSINSYEQYF
NA,TRBD1,TRBV4-3,TRBJ1-1,TGCGCCAGCAGCCGCACAGGGGCGGATGAAGCTTTCTTT,CASSRTGADEAFF
NA,NA,TRBV20-1,TRBJ2-7,TGCAGTGCTCGGACAGCCGCCTACGAGCAGTACTTC,CSARTAAYEQYF
NA,NA,TRBV20-1,TRBJ2-3,TGCAGTGCTAGAGATGGCCCAGAGGCAGATACGCAGTATTTT,CSARDGPEADTQYF
few,NA,TRBV6-2/TRBV6-3,TRBJ2-6,TGTGCCAGCAGAAAAACAGGGATCTCTGGGGCCAACGTCCTGACTTTC,CASRKTGISGANVLTF
NA,TRBD2,TRBV20-1,TRBJ2-3,TGCAGTGCTAGAGAACCTAGCGGGGGGGCCGCAGATACGCAGTATTTT,CSAREPSGGAADTQYF
NA,NA,TRBV3-1,TRBJ1-1,TGTGCCAGCAGCCCCTACGCGGGAGGGAACACTGAAGCTTTCTTT,CASSPYAGGNTEAFF
many,NA,TRBV27,TRBJ2-5,TGTGCCAGCAGACGAGCGCTACAAGAGACCCAGTACTTC,CASRRALQETQYF
NA,NA,TRBV6-2/TRBV6-3,TRBJ1-5,TGTGCCAGCACCGGGGTGATGGGGAGCAATCAGCCCCAGCATTTT,CASTGVMGSNQPQHF
NA,TRBD2,TRBV7-3,TRBJ2-3,TGTGCCAGCAGCGTAGCGGGAGGGTTCACAGATACGCAGTATTTT,CASSVAGGFTDTQYF
NA,TRBD2,TRBV28,TRBJ2-7,TGTGCCAGCAGTTTAGTACTAGCGGGGGGGGACGAGCAGTACTTC,CASSLVLAGGDEQYF
once,NA,TRBV4-1,TRBJ2-7,TGCGCCAGCAGCCCAGACCCCGCGGGGGAGCAGTACTTC,CASSPDPAGEQYF
NA,NA,TRBV5-4,TRBJ2-5,TGTGCCAGTCACGACAGGCAAGAGACCCAGTACTTC,CASHDRQETQYF
NA,NA,TRBV7-2,TRBJ2-3,TGTGCCAGCAGCGCAGACAGTTTCTCTAGCACAGATACGCAGTATTTT,CASSADSFSSTDTQYF
few,NA,TRBV14,TRBJ1-2,TGTGCCAGCAGCCGACAGGCTTATTATGGCTACACCTTC,CASSRQAYYGYTF
NA,NA,TRBV7-2,TRBJ2-3,TGTGCCAGCAGCTCGAGTACCTATATCAGTAATCAGCCCCAGTATTTT,CASSSSTYISNQPQYF
NA,NA,TRBV19,TRBJ2-7,TGTGCCAGTAGTATTGCAAGGCAGCACGAGCAGTACTTC,CASSIARQHEQYF
many,NA,TRBV25-1,TRBJ1-4,TGTGCCAGCAGTGAAATCCCCCAAACTTCAACTAATGAAAAACTGTTTTTT,CASSEIPQTSTNEKLFF
NA,TRBD1,TRBV15,TRBJ2-2,TGTGCCACCAGCGGGACAGGGTACACCGGGGAGCTGTTTTTT,CATSGTGYTGELFF
many,TRBD2,TRBV20-1,TRBJ2-5,TGCAGTGCTAGAAGGACTAGCGGGGGGGAGACCCAGTACTTC,CSARRTSGGETQYF
NA,NA,TRBV20-1,TRBJ2-3,TGCAGTGCTAGAGATCGGGGCGCCACAGATACGCAGTATTTT,CSARDRGATDTQYF
NA,NA,TRBV12-3/TRBV12-4,TRBJ1-5,TGTGCCAGCAGTCAAGCTACAGGGCCCCAGCATTTT,CASSQATGPQHF
many,TRBD2,TRBV7-2,TRBJ2-3,TGTGCCAGCAGGGGGGGAGGGAGCACAGATACGCAGTATTTT,CASRGGGSTDTQYF
few,NA,TRBV7-2,TRBJ2-7,TGTGCCAGCAGCTTAGGGGGTGATCTGTACTTC,CASSLGGDLYF
many,TRBD2,TRBV29-1,TRBJ2-5,TGCAGCGGGGGGGGTGGGTACCAAGAGACCCAGTACTTC,CSGGGGYQETQYF
NA,TRBD2,TRBV3-1,TRBJ2-7,TGTGCCAGCAGCTTGGGACTAGCGGGGGTGATCTCCTACGAGCAGTACTTC,CASSLGLAGVISYEQYF
many,TRBD2,TRBV20-1,TRBJ2-5,TGCAGTGCTGGCAAGGGAGGGCCCCAAGAGACCCAGTACTTC,CSAGKGGPQETQYF
NA,TRBD2,TRBV20-1,TRBJ2-2,TGCAGTGCTCGAAGGCGGGGGGCTTGGACCGGGGAGCTGTTTTTT,CSARRRGAWTGELFF
NA,NA,TRBV11-2,TRBJ2-3,TGTGCCAGCAGCCCATCTTATGGGAGCGGGCTCACAGATACGCAGTATTTT,CASSPSYGSGLTDTQYF
NA,NA,TRBV21-1,TRBJ2-7,TGTGCCAGCAGCAAAAAGGGGAGCGGGAACCCCTCCTACGAGCAGTACTTC,CASSKKGSGNPSYEQYF
NA,NA,TRBV7-9,TRBJ1-1,TGTGCCAGCAGCTTTCAGGGGTGGGGGAACACTGAAGCTTTCTTT,CASSFQGWGNTEAFF
NA,NA,TRBV19,TRBJ1-1,TGTGCCAGTAGTGGCGCAATGAACACTGAAGCTTTCTTT,CASSGAMNTEAFF
few,NA,TRBV6-1,TRBJ2-5,TGTGCCAGCAGTGAAGCGGGGGTGTATGGGTCCCAGTACTTC,CASSEAGVYGSQYF
NA,NA,TRBV20-1,TRBJ2-7,TGCAGTGCTAGAGATAGGAGGACCCCCTACGAGCAGTACTTC,CSARDRRTPYEQYF
NA,NA,TRBV5-1,TRBJ2-7,TGCGCCAGCAGCTTGGGTACCGGGACCCTATCGGGGGAGCAGTACTTC,CASSLGTGTLSGEQYF
many,TRBD2,TRBV10-3,TRBJ2-1,TGTGCCATCAGAGGTTCTAGCGGCCATTTATTCGATGAGCAGTTCTTC,CAIRGSSGHLFDEQFF
NA,TRBD1,TRBV28,TRBJ2-2,TGTGCCAGCAGTGAAGGCGCCCCGGGACAGGGGGCTTCGAACACCGGGGAGCTGTTTTTT,CASSEGAPGQGASNTGELFF
many,NA,TRBV6-7,TRBJ1-3,TGTGCCAGCAGTCTCAAAGGCAGGACTGGAAACACCATATATTTT,CASSLKGRTGNTIYF
many,NA,TRBV10-3,TRBJ2-3,TGTGCCATCAGTGAGCCGAAGGGGCAGGGACTGGATACGCAGTATTTT,CAISEPKGQGLDTQYF
few,TRBD1,TRBV6-5,TRBJ2-7,TGTGCCAGCGGTGACAGGGTTCAGGGGCAGTACTTC,CASGDRVQGQYF